These 20 T cell receptor beta chains share one sample of origin, sequenced in a study of cytomegalovirus exposure and HLA in healthy donors. Researchers ran the PCR with 60 Vbeta and 13 Jbeta primers. Generated by immunoSEQ multiplex PCR, the TCRdb table keeps only in-frame clones and is missing some. The sample shows 55,000 to 80,000 clones, around 75% of them seen only once. The sample was PBMCs. The receptors come from a woman aged 40 to 50 in good health and CMV-seropositive.

The gene calls are TRBV10-3 and TRBJ2-1, with 7 bases fitting TRBD2. The germline V gene has CDR1 ENHRY and CDR2 SYGVKD. The CDR3 extends over 15 amino acids. With V trimmed by 0 bases and J by 5 bases, 4 bases remained unmatched. The CDR3 loop reads CAISESGGNNNEQFF. CDR3 coding DNA: TGTGCCATCAGTGAGTCGGGGGGGAATAACAATGAGCAGTTCTTC.

The chain uses TRBV2 and TRBJ2-7; a possible D gene is TRBD1 (6 bases). The germline V gene has CDR1 SNHLY and CDR2 FYNNEI. V lost 4 bases, J lost 4 bases, and 8 bases lay in between. The CDR3 length is 12 residues. CDR3 in amino acids: CASSAGEYEQYF. The CDR3 DNA is TGTGCCAGCAGTGCAGGGGAGTACGAGCAGTACTTC.

This clone has only a few counts. The chain combines TRBV29-1 with TRBJ2-1; tentatively, D is TRBD1 (6 bases). Germline V gene lookup returns CDR1 SQVTM and CDR2 ANQGSEA. The CDR3 runs 14 residues. Trimming left V 6 bases short and J 7 bases short, with 19 bases between. In DNA form, the CDR3 reads TGCAGCGTCTCAGGGGACCACGCAGGAAATGAGCAGTTCTTC. As protein: CSVSGDHAGNEQFF.

The rearrangement uses TRBV5-8 and TRBJ2-2; D is unclear. The germline V gene encodes CDR1 SGHTS and CDR2 YDEGEE. This CDR3 has 13 residues. Deletions cut 0 bases from V and 6 bases from J, with 6 bases between. The CDR3 spells CASSLELAGELFF. CDR3 sequence (DNA): TGTGCCAGCAGCTTGGAGCTGGCCGGGGAGCTGTTTTTT.

The V gene is TRBV16, the J gene TRBJ1-1; 7 bases line up with TRBD1. J lost 0 bases, V lost 6 bases, and 7 bases had no gene match. The germline gives CDR1 KGHSY, CDR2 FQNENV. The CDR3 contains 15 residues. The CDR3 sequence: CASRRPGGMNTEAFF. CDR3 DNA: TGTGCCAGCAGACGACCAGGGGGGATGAACACTGAAGCTTTCTTT.

The chain employs TRBV30 and TRBJ1-2; no clear D gene. Germline V gives CDR1 GTSNPN, CDR2 SVGIG (reference sequence). Trimming removed 4 bases from V and 6 bases from J, with 15 bases in between. There are 13 residues in the CDR3. CDR3 nucleotides: TGTGCCTGGACGGTCAGGCGGGGAAATGGCTACACCTTC. It yields the protein CAWTVRRGNGYTF. Using reference TRBV30 and TRBJ1-2 for the parts outside the CDR3, the full variable domain is SQTIHQWPATLVQPVGSPLSLECTVEGTSNPNLYWYRQAAGRGLQLLFYSVGIGQISSEVPQNLSASRPQDRQFILSSKKLLLSDSGFYLCAWTVRRGNGYTFGSGTRLTVV.

The rearrangement joins TRBV2 to TRBJ2-3, with D possibly being TRBD1 (5 bases). Germline V gene sequence: CDR1 SNHLY, CDR2 FYNNEI. The CDR3 has 12 residues. V was shortened by 7 bases and J by 9 bases, with 14 bases between the two germline ends. CDR3 nucleotide sequence: TGTGCCAGCAACGGAAGGGGATTGACGCAGTATTTT. Amino acid sequence: CASNGRGLTQYF.

On this clone: One end of the junction does not line up with germline, which may come from a read error. This rearrangement joins TRBV6-6 to TRBJ1-1; D is undetermined. Germline V CDR1 and CDR2: MNHNY, SVGAGI (reference sequence). The CDR3 sequence is 11 residues long. DNA for the CDR3: TGTGCCAGCAGCCACAACAATGAAGCTTTCTTT. As protein: CASSHNNEAFF.

The rearrangement links TRBV6-6 to TRBJ2-1; TRBD2 agrees at 7 bases. The CDR3 is 16 residues long. Germline V gene lookup returns CDR1 MNHNY and CDR2 SVGAGI (reference sequence). The V and J ends lost 6 bases and 4 bases, in that order; junction bases with no gene match: 12. The CDR3 reads CASSERDYPFYNEQFF. CDR3 in DNA: TGTGCCAGCAGCGAGCGGGACTACCCTTTTTACAATGAGCAGTTCTTC.

The CDR3 region is CASSKRVNRGQQNEQFF. The CDR3 DNA reads as TGTGCCAGCAGCAAAAGGGTCAACAGGGGGCAACAGAATGAGCAGTTCTTC. The rearrangement joins TRBV21-1 to TRBJ2-1; TRBD1 is the table's D call, not checked against the DNA. TRBV21-1 is a known pseudogene. The CDR3 consists of 17 residues.

The chain links TRBV14 to TRBJ2-5; 7 bases align to TRBD2. Germline V gene sequence: CDR1 SGHDN, CDR2 FVKESK. There are 13 residues in the CDR3. V was pared by 1 base and J by 5 bases, with 1 base of the junction left unmatched. CDR3 coding DNA: TGTGCCAGCAGCCAAGGGGGAGGGGAGACCCAGTACTTC. It specifies CASSQGGGETQYF.

The rearrangement uses TRBV27 and TRBJ1-4; the match to TRBD1 covers 8 bases. Germline V CDR1 and CDR2: MNHEY, SMNVEV (reference sequence). This CDR3 contains 15 residues. Unmatched junction bases numbered 5, after V lost 4 bases and J lost 4 bases. The CDR3 DNA is TGTGCCAGCAGTTCACCCGACAGGGGTAATGAAAAACTGTTTTTT. Amino acids: CASSSPDRGNEKLFF.

Here the CDR3 reads CASSVDRTEQFF. The CDR3 DNA follows: TGTGCCAGCAGCGTAGACAGAACCGAGCAGTTCTTC. The V call is TRBV9, the J call TRBJ2-1, with unresolved D. The CDR3 contains 12 residues. Germline CDR1 SGDLS, CDR2 YYNGEE. Trimming cost V 0 bases and J 10 bases, with 8 bases left between them.

This chain connects TRBV2 to TRBJ2-3; perhaps TRBD2 as D (6 bases). Germline V lookup: CDR1 SNHLY, CDR2 FYNNEI. V was cut by 7 bases and J by 0 bases, with 11 bases left in between. The CDR3 extends over 14 amino acids. CDR3 protein: CASNSGISTDTQYF. In DNA form, the CDR3 reads TGTGCCAGCAATAGCGGTATTAGCACAGATACGCAGTATTTT. Full variable domain (missing parts from reference TRBV2 and TRBJ2-3): EPEVTQTPSHQVTQMGQEVILRCVPISNHLYFYWYRQILGQKVEFLVSFYNNEISEKSEIFDDQFSVERPDGSNFTLKIRSTKLEDSAMYFCASNSGISTDTQYFGPGTRLTVL.

V gene TRBV19 combines with J gene TRBJ1-1; TRBD1 aligns across 10 bases. The germline gives CDR1 LNHDA, CDR2 SQIVND (reference sequence). CDR3 length equals 15 residues. The V and J ends lost 6 bases and 1 base, in that order; junction bases with no gene match: 5. The CDR3 sequence: CASRGDRGPNTEAFF. As DNA, the CDR3 is TGTGCCAGTAGGGGGGACAGGGGCCCGAACACTGAAGCTTTCTTT.

V usage is TRBV6-6 and J usage is TRBJ1-1; TRBD1 matches at 11 bases. The CDR3 consists of 16 residues. Unmatched junction bases numbered 13, after V lost 8 bases and J lost 5 bases. CDR1 and CDR2 from the germline V gene are MNHNY and SVGAGI (reference sequence). CDR3 in amino acids: CASVRTGGSGWTEAFF. The CDR3, as DNA: TGTGCCAGCGTACGGACAGGGGGCTCTGGTTGGACTGAAGCTTTCTTT.

The chain links TRBV5-1 to TRBJ1-3; TRBD1 might be the D (5 bases). This CDR3 is 16 amino acids long. Germline V gene data show CDR1 as SGHRS and CDR2 as YFSETQ. V lost 0 bases and J 2 bases, leaving 12 bases between the germline ends. Written as DNA, the CDR3 is TGCGCCAGCAGCTTGGAGGCAGGGCCAACTGGAAACACCATATATTTT. Residues: CASSLEAGPTGNTIYF.

V is TRBV11-1 and J is TRBJ2-3; 7 bases are a match to TRBD1. Per germline, CDR1 SGHAT and CDR2 FQDESV (reference sequence). This CDR3 spans 14 amino acids. After removal of 3 bases from V and 5 bases from J, the junction contained 5 bases not matched to a gene. In nucleotides, the CDR3 is TGTGCCAGCAGCTTGAAGGGGGCAGGAGATACGCAGTATTTT. Amino acids: CASSLKGAGDTQYF. The variable domain in full, with the rest retrieved from reference TRBV11-1 and TRBJ2-3, is EAEVAQSPRYKITEKSQAVAFWCDPISGHATLYWYRQILGQGPELLVQFQDESVVDDSQLPKDRFSAERLKGVDSTLKIQPAELGDSAMYLCASSLKGAGDTQYFGPGTRLTVL.

The chain joins TRBV5-4 to TRBJ1-5; the D gene is possibly TRBD1 (6 bases). The germline V gene has CDR1 SGHNT and CDR2 YYREEE (reference sequence). This CDR3 spans 14 amino acids. The V end lost 4 bases, the J end lost 1 base, and 9 bases lay between the germline ends. The CDR3 spells CASSEGGSNQPQHF. DNA of the CDR3: TGTGCCAGCAGCGAGGGGGGGAGCAATCAGCCCCAGCATTTT.

J is TRBJ2-6 and V is TRBV13; no clear D. Trimming removed 4 bases from V and 0 bases from J, with 13 bases in between. Germline CDR1 is PRHDT and CDR2 is FYEKMQ (reference sequence). This CDR3 has 17 residues. The CDR3 DNA reads as TGTGCCAGCAGCTCACCCGCCCGGTACTCTGGGGCCAACGTCCTGACTTTC. Translation: CASSSPARYSGANVLTF.